The entry below describes one T cell receptor beta chain. Its specific antigen is unknown. Per-nucleotide qualities are absent, and no much larger clonotype sits a single base away. What this sample's time point label stands for: baseline before first vaccination. Samples from vaccinated people were obtained from the UK trials COV001 and COV002, which included a single-blind randomized controlled phase 2/3 trial of AZD1222 (ChAdOx1 nCoV-19) in healthy adults. For TCRbeta chain sequencing, PBMC samples were collected from trial participants at day 0 and at day 28 after the second dose. The sample comes from a study of T cell responses to AZD1222 COVID-19 vaccine (dated by TCRdb to 2020 to 2022). Turning to the overall study: AZD1222 recipients with second doses at about 4 weeks or about 12 weeks were pooled, because spike-specific TCR depth and breadth did not differ between schedules. TCR sequencing covered 233 trial participants: some 210 given two doses of AZD1222 and 26 given two doses of MenACWY control vaccine. Trial participants were enrolled by age into subgroups of 18-55, 56-69 and 70-plus years, and roughly 150, 30 and 60 TCR-sequenced participants, respectively, were included in these subgroups. What the work shows at the level of the full study, not this receptor alone: Conclusions about previously exposed vaccinees are limited, since just five or six AZD1222 recipients were seropositive for SARS-CoV-2 at baseline. After two AZD1222 doses, spike-specific TCR breadth and depth were significantly higher than at day 0 and than in MenACWY recipients. The vaccine-associated CD4 TCRs covered the entire spike protein, and the dominant responses fell in regions 160-218 and 743-854. Because no day 14 peak-response samples were available, the repertoires could be characterized only after the peak T cell response. Nearly half of unique spike-specific TCRs reportedly recognized epitopes outside regions mutated in the B.1.351 and B.1.1.7 variants. In the small 56-69-year group, the increase in depth fell short of significance, most likely because of low power. Participants were mostly white British, with more females than males. The authors suggested clonal diversity may have been underestimated.

The trim is 1 base for V and 8 bases for J, with a gap of 12 bases between the germline ends. CDR1 and CDR2, looked up from the germline V gene, are SGHVT and SQSDAQ. The CDR3 holds 14 amino acids from the cysteine to the phenylalanine. Left in the record is the CDR3 DNA by itself, 42 bases read in frame from the first base. The CDR3 regions of human TCRbeta chains were analyzed by immunosequencing. In the source study's methods: TCRs in the repertoires were matched against a reference library of SARS-CoV-2-specific TCRs that had been generated with the MIRA antigen-specificity platform. Breadth meant the fraction of unique TCRs that were SARS-CoV-2-associated, whereas depth meant the fraction of total T cells that were SARS-CoV-2-associated. Using the MIRA data, every spike-specific TCR was mapped to the spike region that the TCR reacted to and assigned to either a CD4 or a CD8 class. Log10-transformed breadth and depth values were compared by one-way ANOVA with Sidak's multiple comparisons tests. TCRdb carries this immuneACCESS record with in-frame sequences only. Its versions omit some clonotypes, under half of them owing to an unresolved V gene in the studies checked, with the rest unexplained. V and J calls and clone size follow that table, whereas D and trimming were derived from the DNA. The sample includes about 170,000 clones, with less than 95% observed a single time. About 1.6% of the sample lies in the top ten.

The chain is assembled from TRBV7-4 and TRBJ1-3; a tentative D call is TRBD1 (5 bases match). The receptor comes from an adult in good health. The sequences come from peripheral blood, collected on day 0 of AZD1222 vaccination. The CDR3 sequence is CASSLESRDHTIYF. The DNA sequence is TGTGCCAGCAGCTTAGAATCTAGGGACCACACCATATATTTT.